This T cell receptor (beta chain) was profiled in a study of a mutant IDH1 vaccine in newly diagnosed glioma. Background on the study: The patients received vaccinations eight times, in weeks 1, 3, 5, 7, 11, 15, 19 and 23. Patients began vaccination 4-6 weeks after radiotherapy alone, or with temozolomide cycles.

This clone was counted once. The antigen is undetermined. This sample's time point: week 5, during vaccination. The content of each vaccine dose was 300 ug of mutant IDH1 20-mer peptide, and topical imiquimod accompanied it. Donors had new IDH1-mutant astrocytomas of WHO grade 3 or 4 (ATRX-lost). Trimming removed 0 bases at V and 8 bases at J, with 10 bases between. Germline V gives CDR1 LGHNA, CDR2 YSLEER. The CDR3 runs 13 residues. Profiling relied on immunoSEQ multiplex PCR, and the TCRdb table lists in-frame clones only, not all of them. Found here are approximately 57,000 clones, 82% of them singletons; the top ten hold approximately 3%.

Sequencing was performed on PBMCs, taken from a glioma patient whose treatment included an IDH1 peptide vaccine. The chain employs TRBV4-3 and TRBJ1-1; the D is unclear. The source is a woman aged 18 to 35 with glioma. Some clones in this sample may be carry-over from other donors' samples. The CDR3 sequence is CASSQDFGREAFF. Written as DNA, the CDR3 is TGCGCCAGCAGCCAAGATTTCGGTCGGGAAGCTTTCTTT.